Listed here is a single T cell receptor (beta chain). This sample is part of a study of blood T cell repertoires in COVID-19. Whole-study context: The origin of the acute and convalescent COVID-19 samples was the United States, Italy and Spain. T cells, B-cell-depleted T cells, or PBMCs provided the cDNA or gDNA that served as material.

Original methodology: Amplified reference gene primers provided the basis for estimating nucleated cell counts. The protocol was immunoSEQ multiplex PCR, while the TCRdb copy is restricted to in-frame clones and leaves out a portion. V and J calls and clone size are copied from that table; D and trimming were computed from the DNA. The sample has approximately 200,000 clones, about 87% seen once. Material for sequencing was peripheral blood. This TCR was recovered from a man aged 70-80 years with acute or convalescent COVID-19.

The CDR3 DNA follows: TGTGCCAGCAGCCCGGGGATACAGAACACTGAAGCTTTCTTT. It encodes CASSPGIQNTEAFF. The V call is TRBV9, the J call TRBJ1-1; D is uncertain. Germline V lookup: CDR1 SGDLS, CDR2 YYNGEE. Trimming shortened V by 4 bases and J by 1 base, and 11 bases separated the two germline ends. This CDR3 region has 14 residues.